One and the same sample provided the 5 T cell receptor beta chains below, sequenced in a study of beta chain features in type 1 diabetes. Antigens of these TCRs are unknown. Regarding the study as a whole: Type 1 diabetes patients had TCRB CDR3s that were shorter (moderately but significantly so) in all four CD4+ subsets.

Expressed TCRB transcripts were sequenced after all isolated RNA was converted to cDNA. Clones were read by immunoSEQ multiplex PCR, and TCRdb kept only the in-frame ones, dropping some. The data contain about 150,000 clones, around 8% of them singletons. Sequenced material: central memory CD4+ T cells from blood. Receptors originate from a woman in her thirties or forties with type 1 diabetes.

The chain is built from TRBV7-2 and TRBJ1-5; no clear D gene. Trimming took 5 bases from V and 3 from J, leaving 8 bases between them. The length of the CDR3 is 13 residues. In germline, CDR1 is SGHTA, CDR2 FQGNSA. The CDR3 nucleotides are TGTGCCAGCAGCCCAAATTTCAATCAGCCCCAGCATTTT. Protein: CASSPNFNQPQHF.

Details on this clone: Given a much more abundant clone one base away, this may be a read error. The gene calls are TRBV4-2 and TRBJ1-1; possible D gene TRBD1, 6 bases. The V gene's germline CDR1 is LGHNA and CDR2 YNFKEQ. The V gene lost 5 bases and the J gene lost 1 base, with 8 bases spanning the gap. The CDR3 is 13 residues long. The CDR3 loop is CASSSQGNTEAFF. As DNA, the CDR3 is TGTGCCAGCAGCTCACAGGGGAACACTGAAGCTTTCTTT.

The chain links TRBV28 to TRBJ2-3, with TRBD1 matching over 7 bases. Germline V gene sequence: CDR1 MDHEN, CDR2 SYDVKM. This CDR3 has 14 amino acids. V lost 3 bases to trimming and J lost 5 bases; unmatched junction nucleotides: 5. The CDR3 DNA reads TGTGCCAGCAGTTTTCAGGGGGACGTAGATACGCAGTATTTT. As protein: CASSFQGDVDTQYF. The complete variable domain, with remaining parts taken from reference TRBV28 and TRBJ2-3, reads DVKVTQSSRYLVKRTGEKVFLECVQDMDHENMFWYRQDPGLGLRLIYFSYDVKMKEKGDIPEGYSVSREKKERFSLILESASTNQTSMYLCASSFQGDVDTQYFGPGTRLTVL.

A remark on this clone: At one end, the junction sequence differs from germline, possibly due to a read error. The chain recombines TRBV5-4 with TRBJ1-1, with D possibly TRBD1 on 6 matching bases. The CDR3 is made up of 15 amino acids. Germline CDR1 is SGHNT and CDR2 is YYREEE (reference sequence). The CDR3 DNA sequence: TGCGCCAGCAGCATACGGGACACCCGGAACACTGAAGCTTTCTTT. It encodes CASSIRDTRNTEAFF.

The chain uses TRBV27 and TRBJ2-1; TRBD2 agrees at 10 bases. Germline CDR1 is MNHEY and CDR2 is SMNVEV (reference sequence). This CDR3 contains 15 residues. V shed 7 bases and J 2 bases; nucleotides not matched to a gene: 5. Here the CDR3 DNA reads TGTGCCAGCACTTCTCTAGCGGGGGCCTACAATGAGCAGTTCTTC. The encoded protein is CASTSLAGAYNEQFF.